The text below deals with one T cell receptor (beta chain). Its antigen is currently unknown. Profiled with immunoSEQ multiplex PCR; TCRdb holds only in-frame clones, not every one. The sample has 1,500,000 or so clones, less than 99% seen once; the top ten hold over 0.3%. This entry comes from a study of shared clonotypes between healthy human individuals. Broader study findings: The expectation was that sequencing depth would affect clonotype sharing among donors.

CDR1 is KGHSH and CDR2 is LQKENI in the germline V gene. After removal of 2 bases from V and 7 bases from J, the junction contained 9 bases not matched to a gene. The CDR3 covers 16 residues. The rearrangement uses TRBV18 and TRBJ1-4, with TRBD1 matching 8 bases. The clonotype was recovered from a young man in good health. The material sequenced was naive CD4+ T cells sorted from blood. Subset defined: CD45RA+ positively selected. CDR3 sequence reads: CASSPLFRDRFEKLFF. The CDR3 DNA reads TGTGCCAGCTCACCATTATTCCGGGACAGGTTTGAAAAACTGTTTTTT.